This T cell receptor beta chain was identified in a study of T cell changes during pregnancy in multiple sclerosis. Using immunoSEQ multiplex PCR, the repertoire was profiled, and TCRdb retains in-frame clones only, with some absent. The sample includes just over 65,000 clones, under 95% of them seen just once. This clone is a singleton in its sample. The CDR3 contains 14 residues. The germline V and J ends were trimmed by 4 bases and 6 bases, with 15 bases remaining between them. CDR1 KGHSH and CDR2 LQKENI come from the germline V gene. The receptor's source is a female donor with multiple sclerosis, enrolled in a pregnancy study. The chain employs TRBV18 and TRBJ1-2, with D perhaps TRBD1 (5 bases). This material consisted of peripheral blood, taken in the second trimester of pregnancy. The CDR3 bases are TGTGCCAGCTCACGGGTGGTGACAGATAATGGCTACACCTTC. Protein sequence: CASSRVVTDNGYTF.